This T cell receptor (beta chain) was captured in a study of cytomegalovirus exposure and HLA in healthy donors (dated by TCRdb to the late 2010s). For the wider study: An earlier analysis of roughly 610 of the donors reported about 260 Gb of sequence data and 100 million to 120 million unique TCR beta sequences obtained from about 179 million T cells. Typing coverage differed by locus: A, B, C, DRB1 and DQB1 were typed in roughly 620-630 donors, DQA1 in about 500, DPA1 in around 580, and DPB1 in roughly 470. Alongside the repertoire data, information on donor age, sex, ethnicity and CMV serostatus was compiled. An earlier analysis of several hundred of the donors used high-throughput TCR beta sequencing to judge whether each TCR beta V gene segment behaved as functional or pseudogenic. On average, roughly 240,000 unique TCR beta nucleotide sequences were sequenced per donor among a few hundred genotyped donors of the cohort, with roughly 18% of those sequences being non-productive. The later analysis used no new phenotypic data to find candidate immune exposures, relying instead on TCR beta sequences and their occurrence across donors. In addition to the first cohort of approximately 670 subjects, a separate validation cohort of 120 different subjects was used. All discovery cohort repertoires had been generated using a single sequencing platform. The study profiled the T cell repertoires of hundreds of subjects by immunosequencing and related them to cytomegalovirus serostatus. Roughly five DR-DQ haplotypes were handled as single units for association and clustering because linkage in the cohort was strong. An early release that covered roughly 600 HLA-typed donors contained around 300 gigabases of sequencing data and around 85 million unique TCR sequences. A later genetic analysis took genome-wide SNP genotypes for about 55% of the roughly 700 donors and used that subset as a discovery cohort. The genetic ancestry cluster associated with self-reported Caucasian donors included 81% of the 398 genotyped donors. Both class I and class II loci were covered by HLA typing, at four-digit resolution. A later analysis re-examined previously published TCR beta repertoires from more than 600 donors and added high-resolution HLA genotyping to investigate patterns of TCR occurrence. The aim of the study was to test whether cataloging public T cell receptors could identify signatures of past pathogen exposure. The study combined high-throughput TCR immunosequencing, statistical association of individual TCRs with disease status, and machine learning to predict cytomegalovirus infection status.

The CDR3 covers 15 residues, taking in both the cysteine and the phenylalanine. Kept here is only the CDR3 DNA, which spans 45 bases and is read in frame from base 1. The germline V gene encodes CDR1 SEHNR and CDR2 FQNEAQ (reference sequence). V was cut back by 1 base and J by 7 bases, leaving a gap of 14 bases between them. To note about this clone: Its target antigen remains unknown. The sample holds no much larger clone one base away, and base qualities are not on file.

The cohort comprised around 690 healthy bone marrow donors. At the time of sampling, every cohort member was nominally healthy, though immune exposures that went unrecorded were likely present. The donor was CMV seronegative and was included in the group of approximately 350 seronegative cohort members. A peripheral blood sample was provided by each donor, and peripheral blood mononuclear cells were used for TCR beta sequencing. Genomic DNA extraction from the blood cell samples was performed with the Qiagen DNeasy Blood Extraction Kit. The method was the immunoSEQ multiplex PCR assay. A mixture of 60 forward primers for TCR Vbeta segments and 13 reverse primers for TCR Jbeta segments was used in the multiplex PCR. The CDR3 region of rearranged TCR beta genes was amplified from genomic DNA with a multiplex PCR assay. The Illumina HiSeq System was used to sequence the amplified TCR beta libraries as 87-base-pair reads. The study's own analysis went as follows. A later analysis counted about 80 million unique TCR beta chains across the 666 repertoires, and around 12 million of these chains were shared by at least two donors. Raw reads were error-corrected and collapsed into unique sequences by a nearest-neighbor algorithm in which closely related sequences were merged to remove PCR and sequencing errors. Alignment of CDR3 sequences to IMGT reference sequences was used to assign V, D and J gene segments. Each retained sequence needed at least a six-nucleotide match to both a V gene segment and a J gene segment. A rearrangement counted as productive if the CDR3 had no stop codons and remained in frame with V and J, and every other rearrangement counted as non-productive. Following IMGT convention, CDR3 was defined as the stretch from the second conserved V-encoded cysteine to the conserved J-encoded phenylalanine. The earlier analysis of fewer than 750 of the donors excluded sequences that lacked an unambiguous match to a single V gene segment. In an earlier analysis of approximately 500 of the donors, a V segment was called functional when productive rearrangements were above 56.7%, and segregating when the standard deviation between donors exceeded 5%. A statistical classification framework was built to diagnose cytomegalovirus status from the catalog of TCR beta chain sequences. V and J gene assignment, in a later analysis, came from comparing TCR nucleotide sequences with IMGT/GENE-DB human TR gene sequences. In a later analysis, CDR3 sequences and most-parsimonious VDJ recombination scenarios were assigned using the TCRdist pipeline. In a later analysis, every TCR beta chain was defined by the combination of its CDR3 amino acid sequence and its V-gene family, and reads without a unique V-gene family were dropped. To address suspected cross-contamination and a sequencing artifact, a later analysis removed approximately 590 highly shared, low-generation-probability nucleotide sequences. For each public chain, a later analysis derived a clonal expansion index from normalized ranks of inferred template counts within each repertoire. Generation probabilities in a later analysis came from a VDJ recombination model fitted to out-of-frame rearrangements, and those results were checked against IGoR. A later analysis scored TCR-TCR, TCR-HLA and TCR-CMV co-occurrence with hypergeometric tests, applying a repertoire-size bias correction to TCR pairs. In a later analysis, false discovery rates were estimated by permuting HLA or CMV assignments 20 times. In a later analysis, co-occurring TCRs were grouped using DBSCAN, and TCRdist sequence similarity was added for clustering within HLA-allele-positive subsets. Repertoires with fewer than 30,000 or more than 120,000 public chains, plus five repertoires with anomalous nucleotide sharing, were excluded from co-occurrence clustering. Imported from immuneACCESS, the table was reduced by TCRdb to in-frame sequences with V and J called. These copies leave out some clones; in studies compared against another copy, an unresolved V gene accounts for under half, and the cause of the remainder is not known. D and trimming were read from the DNA, whereas the V and J calls and clone size are those reported in that table. The sample table lists about 63,000 clones, 65% to 80% of them with a count of one. The ten largest clones take up approximately 3% of the sample.

Study-level results and caveats: A further reported finding was that TCR beta sequences accurately predicted the HLA-A and HLA-B alleles for most subjects in the first cohort. Most CMV-associated TCR beta chains appeared to be HLA-restricted in a later analysis, and the HLA associations seemed to be driven largely by CMV exposure. In a later genetic analysis, fewer N-insertions in productive TCRs were reported among donors in an Asian-associated ancestry cluster than the roughly 670-donor mean. In a later analysis, HLA-associated TCR beta chains showed more clonal expansion and lower generation probabilities than non-associated chains that were equally common. In a later genetic analysis, a missense DCLRE1C variant was associated with V-gene and J-gene trimming of TCR beta chains, and the association was replicated in an independent cohort. In a later analysis, TCR association rates were found to vary across HLA loci, with the most associated TCRs seen for DRB1 alleles and the fewest for HLA-C alleles. Presence/absence analyses assumed roughly uniform sequencing depth across donors, an assumption that may not hold. In vitro tests confirmed that a few of the cytomegalovirus-associated TCR beta chains recognize cytomegalovirus antigens. For the cohort, immune exposure information was limited to CMV serostatus. A cluster of highly shared sequence variants was judged likely to be a technical artifact of the sequencing pipeline. Linkage disequilibrium might explain the correlated functional status among segregating V segments, but an unknown experimental factor could not be excluded. While some public TCRs were present in many individuals, most TCR sequences turned up only very rarely across donors. In a later analysis, about 17,000 TCR beta sequences were associated with specific HLA alleles at a false discovery rate of 0.05. The authors suggested that the approach could potentially be extended to other disease states and immunological phenotypes. Only TCR beta chains were sequenced in this cohort, and the absence of alpha or paired-chain data limited detectable features. Because counts were too low, roughly 17 rarely observed V segments, including chromosome 9 orphons, were left out of the earlier analysis of approximately 580 of the donors. In an earlier analysis of 587 of the donors, most TCR beta V segments were observed in productive rearrangements about 90% or about 30% of the time, broadly matching IMGT annotations. The classifier was reported to diagnose cytomegalovirus status with high specificity and sensitivity in both the original cohort and the validation cohort. Because the 87-base-pair reads could not distinguish some IMGT-functional V segments, including TRBV6-2 and TRBV6-3, those segments were excluded. When HLA alleles, especially DR and DQ, strongly co-occurred, attributing TCR associations to individual alleles was difficult. In a later analysis, several top co-occurrence clusters were reported to appear linked to parvovirus B19, influenza, CMV and Epstein-Barr virus. The study listed 164 TCR beta chains as associated with cytomegalovirus. HLA typing was unavailable for some donors at each locus, so association tests used only the typed subset.

The chain was built from TRBV7-9 and TRBJ1-5; confidence is insufficient to name the D gene. What was sequenced was PBMCs. The sequence was collected from a woman in her 30s in good health and CMV-seronegative. CDR3 loop: CASSLDGKAAQPQHF. The DNA is TGTGCCAGCAGCTTAGACGGTAAAGCGGCACAGCCCCAGCATTTT.